This entry lists 32 T cell receptor beta chains sequenced from one sample in a study of T cells in tumors after PD-1 blockade. This table comes from immunoSEQ multiplex PCR, and its TCRdb copy is limited to in-frame clones, with some not included. The table records 20,000 to 30,000 clones, around four fifths of them present only once. The sequenced sample was PBMCs, obtained after anti-PD-1 treatment. All receptors derive from a human donor with basal cell carcinoma.

This chain uses TRBV7-6 with TRBJ1-6, with 9 bases aligning to TRBD1. The CDR3 is made up of 17 amino acids. Trimming took 5 bases from V and 9 from J; bases not matched to a gene: 14. Germline CDR1 SGHVS, CDR2 FNYEAQ. The CDR3 nucleotides are TGTGCCAGCAGCCCGCAACTGTCCGGGACAGGGACTTCACCCCTCCACTTT. This encodes CASSPQLSGTGTSPLHF.

This chain joins TRBV6-1 and TRBJ2-5; 8 nucleotides agree with TRBD2. The V segment lost 1 base and the J segment 1 base; nucleotides outside the gene matches: 5. The CDR3 is made up of 16 amino acids. Germline loops: CDR1 MNHNS, CDR2 SASEGT. The CDR3 region is CASSEGVSGGQETQYF. Here the CDR3 DNA reads TGTGCCAGCAGTGAAGGTGTAAGCGGGGGCCAAGAGACCCAGTACTTC.

The J gene is TRBJ2-7, the V gene TRBV5-4; D is undetermined. V was pared by 3 bases and J by 2 bases, with 12 bases between. The CDR3 loop spans 14 amino acids. Germline V gene lookup returns CDR1 SGHNT and CDR2 YYREEE (reference sequence). The CDR3 sequence is CASSSPGRPYEQYF. CDR3 nucleotide sequence: TGTGCCAGCAGCTCTCCGGGCCGTCCCTACGAGCAGTACTTC.

The gene calls are TRBV6-5 and TRBJ2-5, with 12 bases aligning to TRBD1. J lost 5 bases, V lost 3 bases, and 7 bases had no gene match. Germline V gives CDR1 MNHEY, CDR2 SVGAGI. This CDR3 region has 16 residues. CDR3 nucleotides: TGTGCCAGCAGTTATTATGGGACAGGGGGCGACGAGACCCAGTACTTC. This encodes CASSYYGTGGDETQYF.

The sample holds a few counts of this clone. This chain uses TRBV30 with TRBJ2-1, with D unclear. Deletions cut 4 bases from V and 0 bases from J, with 10 bases between. Germline V gene lookup returns CDR1 GTSNPN and CDR2 SVGIG (reference sequence). The CDR3 sequence is 14 residues long. The CDR3 region is CAWMGSSSYNEQFF. CDR3 in DNA: TGTGCCTGGATGGGGTCAAGCTCCTACAATGAGCAGTTCTTC.

The chain has TRBV6-6 and TRBJ1-1; D not certain. Germline V gene lookup returns CDR1 MNHNY and CDR2 SVGAGI (reference sequence). Trimming cost V 6 bases and J 1 base, with 12 bases left between them. The length of the CDR3 is 14 residues. Written as DNA, the CDR3 is TGTGCCAGCAGCAGGTCCGGGCCGAACACTGAAGCTTTCTTT. Amino acids: CASSRSGPNTEAFF.

This chain uses TRBV5-6 with TRBJ2-5; D is possibly TRBD1 (5 bases). The germline CDR1 and CDR2 sequences are SGHDT and YYEEEE. This CDR3 spans 15 amino acids. With 0 bases removed from V and 1 base from J, the gap between germline ends came to 10 bases. The CDR3 nucleotides read TGTGCCAGCAGCTTGGCCGGAAGGGGCCAAGAGACCCAGTACTTC. Encoded protein: CASSLAGRGQETQYF.

In its sample, this clone was seen once. The gene calls are TRBV19 and TRBJ2-7, with D maybe TRBD1 (5 bases). Germline CDR1 and CDR2: LNHDA and SQIVND (reference sequence). The CDR3 consists of 13 residues. Trimming shortened V by 6 bases and J by 3 bases, and 12 bases separated the two germline ends. CDR3 sequence: CASSRDLNYEQYF. Here the CDR3 DNA reads TGTGCCAGTAGCAGGGATTTGAACTACGAGCAGTACTTC.

This clone was observed a handful of times. The chain employs TRBV19 and TRBJ2-1; maybe TRBD1 (5 bases). The CDR3 is 15 residues long. The V gene lost 6 bases and the J gene lost 0 bases, with 12 bases spanning the gap. Looked up from germline, CDR1 is LNHDA and CDR2 is SQIVND (reference sequence). The CDR3 region has the DNA TGTGCCAGTAGCGCCGACAGAAGCTCCTACAATGAGCAGTTCTTC. It codes for CASSADRSSYNEQFF.

V and J are TRBV5-4 and TRBJ2-5; TRBD2 is a possible D gene (6 bases). V lost 7 bases, J lost 0 bases, and 22 bases lay in between. The CDR3 has 17 amino acids. Germline V gene data show CDR1 as SGHNT and CDR2 as YYREEE (reference sequence). CDR3 nucleotides: TGTGCCAGCTATCCAGGCGGCGGGGCACAGTACCAAGAGACCCAGTACTTC. It yields the protein CASYPGGGAQYQETQYF.

This chain uses TRBV29-1 with TRBJ2-7, with 10 bases matching TRBD1. V was pared by 7 bases and J by 4 bases, with 13 bases of the junction left unmatched. Germline V gives CDR1 SQVTM, CDR2 ANQGSEA. This CDR3 is built from 15 residues. The CDR3 nucleotides read TGCAGCGCCAGTGGTCGGGACAGGGGTATTTACGAGCAGTACTTC. Protein sequence: CSASGRDRGIYEQYF.

The CDR3 protein is CASSLGPRGRLGYEQYF. The CDR3 DNA follows: TGTGCCAGCAGCTTAGGCCCGCGGGGGCGCTTAGGCTACGAGCAGTACTTC. J is TRBJ2-7 and V is TRBV13; D is possibly TRBD2 (7 bases). In germline, CDR1 is PRHDT, CDR2 FYEKMQ (reference sequence). Deletions cut 0 bases from V and 3 bases from J, with 18 bases between. The CDR3 length is 17 residues.

This clone was observed once. The J gene is TRBJ1-5, the V gene TRBV30; D is unclear. The CDR3 has 13 residues. Per germline, CDR1 GTSNPN and CDR2 SVGIG (reference sequence). V lost 5 bases and J 2 bases, leaving 10 bases between the germline ends. The CDR3 sequence: CAWASNGNQPQHF. The CDR3 bases are TGTGCCTGGGCCTCGAACGGCAATCAGCCCCAGCATTTT.

The V call is TRBV5-5, the J call TRBJ1-4; TRBD1 agrees at 8 bases. The trim removed 1 base at V and 7 bases at J, leaving 6 bases unmatched. CDR3 length equals 15 residues. Germline V lookup: CDR1 SGHKS, CDR2 YYEKEE (reference sequence). CDR3 nucleotides: TGTGCCAGCAGCTTGTGGGGGACAGGAGCTGAAAAACTGTTTTTT. As protein: CASSLWGTGAEKLFF.

The genes are TRBV19 and TRBJ2-1, with TRBD2 matching over 7 bases. This CDR3 spans 14 amino acids. V shed 5 bases, J shed 1 base, and the junction held 2 bases outside the gene matches. Germline loops: CDR1 LNHDA, CDR2 SQIVND (reference sequence). The CDR3 region has the DNA TGTGCCAGTAGTGCGGGGGATTCCTACAATGAGCAGTTCTTC. Translated: CASSAGDSYNEQFF.

V and J are TRBV7-2 and TRBJ1-6; weak D call: TRBD1 (6 bases). Germline values: CDR1 SGHTA, CDR2 FQGNSA. There are 15 residues in the CDR3. Trimming shortened V by 1 base and J by 9 bases, and 13 bases separated the two germline ends. The CDR3 loop is CASSLGGTHRSPLHF. CDR3 bases: TGTGCCAGCAGCTTAGGCGGGACACATCGTTCACCCCTCCACTTT. The variable domain in full, with the rest retrieved from reference TRBV7-2 and TRBJ1-6, is GAGVSQSPSNKVTEKGKDVELRCDPISGHTALYWYRQSLGQGLEFLIYFQGNSAPDKSGLPSDRFSAERTGGSVSTLTIQRTQQEDSAVYLCASSLGGTHRSPLHFGNGTRLTVT.

The gene calls are TRBV5-6 and TRBJ1-1; no reliable D call. The germline V gene has CDR1 SGHDT and CDR2 YYEEEE. The length of the CDR3 is 14 residues. The germline V and J ends were trimmed by 2 bases and 3 bases, with 11 bases remaining between them. CDR3 DNA sequence: TGTGCCAGCAGCTTAGCGATTGAGGACACTGAAGCTTTCTTT. Amino acids: CASSLAIEDTEAFF.

This chain connects TRBV18 to TRBJ1-1, with D tentatively TRBD1 (6 bases). Trimming stripped 2 bases from V and 4 bases from J, with 11 bases between. Looked up from germline, CDR1 is KGHSH and CDR2 is LQKENI. The length of the CDR3 is 14 residues. The CDR3 sequence: CASSPSQGITEAFF. As DNA, the CDR3 is TGTGCCAGCTCACCATCTCAGGGGATCACTGAAGCTTTCTTT. Variable domain in full (rest from reference TRBV18 and TRBJ1-1): NAGVMQNPRHLVRRRGQEARLRCSPMKGHSHVYWYRQLPEEGLKFMVYLQKENIIDESGMPKERFSAEFPKEGPSILRIQQVVRGDSAAYFCASSPSQGITEAFFGQGTRLTVV.

V usage is TRBV5-1 and J usage is TRBJ1-1; no firm D call. Germline CDR1 reads SGHRS; CDR2 reads YFSETQ. Trimming took off 0 bases at V and 2 bases at J, with 5 bases between the two ends. The CDR3 length is 13 residues. The CDR3 nucleotides are TGCGCCAGCAGCTTGGTGATAAACACTGAAGCTTTCTTT. Translated, it gives CASSLVINTEAFF.

The chain employs TRBV27 and TRBJ1-6; a weak D match, TRBD1 (6 bases). The V gene's germline CDR1 is MNHEY and CDR2 SMNVEV (reference sequence). V lost 6 bases, J lost 5 bases, and 11 bases lay in between. This CDR3 contains 14 residues. The CDR3 region is CASSGTPNNSPLHF. The CDR3 DNA reads TGTGCCAGCAGCGGGACACCCAATAATTCACCCCTCCACTTT.

The V call is TRBV4-1, the J call TRBJ2-6; 9 nucleotides agree with TRBD1. This CDR3 is built from 18 residues. The junction had 7 bases not matched to a gene; V was cut back by 3 bases and J by 1 base. CDR1 is MGHRA, CDR2 YSYEKL, per germline. The CDR3: CASSQTGTGISGANVLTF. The CDR3 nucleotides read TGCGCCAGCAGCCAGACCGGGACAGGGATTTCTGGGGCCAACGTCCTGACTTTC.

The rearrangement joins TRBV7-6 to TRBJ2-5; D remains unclear. Germline V gene lookup returns CDR1 SGHVS and CDR2 FNYEAQ. V was pared by 1 base and J by 4 bases, with 7 bases between. The CDR3 runs to 13 residues. CDR3 DNA sequence: TGTGCCAGCAGCTTAGGCGGTGGAGAGACCCAGTACTTC. Its translation is CASSLGGGETQYF.

V gene TRBV14 combines with J gene TRBJ2-3, with TRBD2 matching 9 bases. J was trimmed by 8 bases and V by 1 base; bases with no gene match: 7. The germline V gene has CDR1 SGHDN and CDR2 FVKESK. CDR3 length: 15 residues. The CDR3 spells CASSQGGSGGGTQYF. The CDR3 region has the DNA TGTGCCAGCAGCCAAGGTGGTAGCGGGGGTGGTACGCAGTATTTT.

The chain combines TRBV3-1 (or the pseudogene TRBV3-2) with TRBJ2-3, with D possibly matching TRBD1 (5 bases). From germline, CDR1 is LGHDT and CDR2 YNNKEL (reference sequence). With 5 bases removed from V and 0 bases from J, the gap between germline ends came to 18 bases. The CDR3 extends over 17 amino acids. CDR3 residues: CASSARQLRSSTDTQYF. The CDR3 coding sequence is TGTGCCAGCAGCGCGCGACAGCTAAGATCTAGCACAGATACGCAGTATTTT.

The CDR3 here is CASSLIDRAFF. DNA for the CDR3: TGTGCCAGCAGCCTAATTGATCGAGCTTTCTTT. The rearrangement links TRBV11-3 to TRBJ1-1; the D is unclear. CDR3 size: 11 residues. Trimming took 5 bases from V and 10 from J, leaving 11 bases between them. Germline V lookup: CDR1 SGHNT, CDR2 YENEEA.

The chain couples TRBV6-5 to TRBJ2-3, with 7 bases that match TRBD2. Trimming at V came to 8 bases and at J to 8 bases, leaving 4 bases not matched to a gene. Germline CDR1 reads MNHEY; CDR2 reads SVGAGI. The CDR3 is 11 residues long. CDR3: CASGREGTQYF. The CDR3 DNA follows: TGTGCCAGCGGGAGGGAGGGTACGCAGTATTTT.

This clone was seen a handful of times. The rearrangement uses TRBV10-2 and TRBJ2-7; D gene uncertain. The CDR3 has 15 residues. V dropped 7 bases and J dropped 0 bases, with 16 bases sitting between them. Germline lookup yields CDR1 WSHSY and CDR2 SAAADI. The CDR3 loop reads CASKEGPAYSYEQYF. For the CDR3, the DNA is TGCGCCAGCAAAGAAGGGCCAGCCTACTCCTACGAGCAGTACTTC.

V and J are TRBV21-1 and TRBJ2-1; the table's D call, TRBD1, has no DNA check behind it. TRBV21-1 is a pseudogene. This CDR3 is 21 amino acids long. The CDR3 region has the DNA TGTGCCAGCAGCAAAAGGGGGGACATACCGGACAGGGCAGGATTTAAAGGTGAGCAGTTCTTC. It yields the protein CASSKRGDIPDRAGFKGEQFF.

The CDR3 nucleotides are TGCGCCAGCAGCAGGGGGTCCAGGGGCGAAACCTCTGGGGCCAACGTCCTGACTTTC. Its translation is CASSRGSRGETSGANVLTF. V is TRBV10-2 and J is TRBJ2-6; 7 bases agree with TRBD1. Germline V lookup: CDR1 WSHSY, CDR2 SAAADI. The CDR3 covers 19 residues. Unmatched junction bases numbered 14, after V lost 6 bases and J lost 0 bases.

This clone was counted only a few times. The rearrangement joins TRBV6-5 to TRBJ1-5; no firm D call. The CDR3 contains 12 residues. In germline, CDR1 is MNHEY, CDR2 SVGAGI. V lost 8 bases to trimming and J lost 2 bases, with 7 bases between them. The CDR3 loop reads CASGSGNQPQHF. CDR3 nucleotide sequence: TGTGCCAGCGGGAGCGGCAATCAGCCCCAGCATTTT.

This rearrangement joins TRBV5-1 to TRBJ2-3; D remains ambiguous. CDR1 SGHRS and CDR2 YFSETQ come from the germline V gene. With 0 bases removed from V and 4 bases from J, the gap between germline ends came to 12 bases. CDR3 size: 15 residues. This CDR3 is CASSLGQLSADTQYF. CDR3 DNA: TGCGCCAGCAGCTTGGGGCAGCTATCCGCAGATACGCAGTATTTT.

The chain recombines TRBV6-5 with TRBJ1-5; D uncertain. Looked up from germline, CDR1 is MNHEY and CDR2 is SVGAGI. There are 13 residues in the CDR3. Trimming left V 4 bases short and J 4 bases short, with 8 bases between. Here the CDR3 DNA reads TGTGCCAGCAGTTCTTCCCAGAATCAGCCCCAGCATTTT. Translation gives CASSSSQNQPQHF.